This passage covers 21 T cell receptor beta chains from one sample sequenced in a study of persistence of HIV-infected CD4 T cells. Lysates of CMV-infected fibroblasts at 10 ug/mL stimulated these cells. CD40L/CD69 double-negative CD45RO-high memory CD4+ T cells were collected. Which antigens these TCRs recognize remains unknown. The libraries were made with immunoSEQ version 4 in survey mode. Assay: immunoSEQ multiplex PCR; the TCRdb copy retains only in-frame clones and omits some. The sample yields tens of thousands of clones, 82% seen once. The starting material was CD4+ T cells sorted from PBMCs after roughly 17-hour stimulation, obtained from a patient who received antiretroviral therapy. These receptors all come from an adult woman with HIV who was CMV-seropositive.

V usage is TRBV6-2 or TRBV6-3 and J usage is TRBJ1-2; the match to TRBD1 covers 7 bases. Germline loops: CDR1 MNHEY, CDR2 SVGEGT. V trimming: 4 bases; J trimming: 6 bases; junction bases outside the gene matches: 8. The CDR3 sequence is 14 residues long. The CDR3 spells CASSSWTGQDGYTF. The CDR3 nucleotides read TGTGCCAGCAGTTCCTGGACAGGACAGGATGGCTACACCTTC.

This chain's CDR3 is CASSRAGDYGYTF. In DNA, the CDR3 is TGTGCCAGCAGCAGGGCCGGAGACTATGGCTACACCTTC. The J gene is TRBJ1-2, the V gene TRBV2; D might be TRBD1 (5 bases). Trimming took off 6 bases at V and 3 bases at J, with 11 bases between the two ends. This CDR3 spans 13 amino acids. Germline V gives CDR1 SNHLY, CDR2 FYNNEI. Filled out from reference TRBV2 and TRBJ1-2, the complete variable domain reads EPEVTQTPSHQVTQMGQEVILRCVPISNHLYFYWYRQILGQKVEFLVSFYNNEISEKSEIFDDQFSVERPDGSNFTLKIRSTKLEDSAMYFCASSRAGDYGYTFGSGTRLTVV.

J is TRBJ1-2 and V is TRBV2, with D possibly matching TRBD1 (5 bases). The ends were cut back, 7 bases at V and 3 bases at J, with 9 bases in the middle. The germline V gene has CDR1 SNHLY and CDR2 FYNNEI. This CDR3 has 12 amino acids. The DNA for the CDR3 is TGTGCCAGCAAAGGGGACGACTATGGCTACACCTTC. Protein product: CASKGDDYGYTF.

V usage is TRBV28 and J usage is TRBJ2-7, with no clear D. Germline CDR1 and CDR2: MDHEN and SYDVKM. With 6 bases removed from V and 2 bases from J, the gap between germline ends came to 14 bases. This CDR3 contains 14 residues. The CDR3, as DNA: TGTGCCAGCAGCCCCTCGCGGAACGCCTACGAGCAGTACTTC. Translation gives CASSPSRNAYEQYF.

CDR3 loop: CASSPWGDISNEQFF. DNA for the CDR3: TGTGCCAGCAGTCCCTGGGGGGACATATCCAATGAGCAGTTCTTC. V usage is TRBV27 and J usage is TRBJ2-1, with D perhaps matching TRBD1 or TRBD2 (6 bases each). CDR1 and CDR2 from the germline V gene are MNHEY and SMNVEV (reference sequence). V lost 5 bases and J 6 bases, leaving 17 bases between the germline ends. The CDR3 is made up of 15 amino acids.

V usage is TRBV27 and J usage is TRBJ1-2; D unresolved. Trimming removed 0 bases from V and 7 bases from J, with 15 bases in between. Per germline, CDR1 MNHEY and CDR2 SMNVEV (reference sequence). The CDR3 spans 15 residues. CDR3 region: CASSLSSRGMGGYTF. CDR3 nucleotide sequence: TGTGCCAGCAGTTTATCGAGCCGGGGAATGGGTGGCTACACCTTC.

The CDR3 DNA sequence: TGCGCCAGCAGCCCCGTTACAGGGGGCAGGGTGACCGGGGAGCTGTTTTTT. As protein: CASSPVTGGRVTGELFF. The J gene is TRBJ2-2, the V gene TRBV5-1; 9 bases map to TRBD1. The CDR3 contains 17 residues. The V gene end was trimmed by 4 bases and the J gene end by 5 bases; junction bases not matched to a gene: 12. The germline gives CDR1 SGHRS, CDR2 YFSETQ.

The chain couples TRBV5-4 to TRBJ1-1; TRBD1 might be the D (6 bases). The CDR3 length is 14 residues. V lost 4 bases, J lost 3 bases, and 13 bases lay in between. Germline CDR1 SGHNT, CDR2 YYREEE (reference sequence). The CDR3 here is CASSGGALDTEAFF. The DNA for the CDR3 is TGTGCCAGCAGCGGGGGGGCGCTGGACACTGAAGCTTTCTTT. The complete variable domain, with remaining parts taken from reference TRBV5-4 and TRBJ1-1, reads ETGVTQSPTHLIKTRGQQVTLRCSSQSGHNTVSWYQQALGQGPQFIFQYYREEENGRGNFPPRFSGLQFPNYSSELNVNALELDDSALYLCASSGGALDTEAFFGQGTRLTVV.

This rearrangement joins TRBV5-6 to TRBJ1-3, with D possibly being TRBD1 (6 bases). Trimming removed 3 bases at V and 0 bases at J, with 16 bases between. Per the germline V gene, CDR1 is SGHDT and CDR2 is YYEEEE. The CDR3 contains 17 residues. CDR3 bases: TGTGCCAGCAGCTCTAGGCCGGGGGCCCTCTCTGGAAACACCATATATTTT. Amino acids: CASSSRPGALSGNTIYF.

V gene TRBV4-3 combines with J gene TRBJ1-6, with D unresolved. Per the germline V gene, CDR1 is LGHNA and CDR2 is YSLEER. Trimming removed 0 bases at V and 7 bases at J, with 7 bases between. CDR3 size: 14 residues. This CDR3 reads CASSQDPENSPLHF. CDR3 nucleotide sequence: TGCGCCAGCAGCCAAGACCCAGAAAATTCACCCCTCCACTTT.

The chain is built from TRBV5-1 and TRBJ1-2, with D uncertain. This CDR3 spans 14 amino acids. V lost 4 bases to trimming and J lost 1 base, with 11 bases between them. Germline CDR1 SGHRS, CDR2 YFSETQ. CDR3 residues: CASSPHSDNYGYTF. The CDR3 DNA sequence: TGCGCCAGCAGCCCCCATTCAGATAACTATGGCTACACCTTC.

CDR3 in amino acids: CASSRGQGYEQYF. Written as DNA, the CDR3 is TGTGCCAGCAGCAGGGGACAGGGCTACGAGCAGTACTTC. The chain uses TRBV5-4 and TRBJ2-7; 9 nucleotides align to TRBD1. With 4 bases clipped from V and 3 bases from J, the junction kept 2 bases outside the gene matches. Germline CDR1 is SGHNT and CDR2 is YYREEE (reference sequence). The CDR3 sequence is 13 residues long. The variable domain in full, with the rest retrieved from reference TRBV5-4 and TRBJ2-7, is ETGVTQSPTHLIKTRGQQVTLRCSSQSGHNTVSWYQQALGQGPQFIFQYYREEENGRGNFPPRFSGLQFPNYSSELNVNALELDDSALYLCASSRGQGYEQYFGPGTRLTVT.

A word on this clone: In this CDR3 the conserved last residue, phenylalanine or tryptophan, is missing, so a read error is likely. The DNA is omitted, as the CDR3 cannot be located on it reliably, and the CDR3 follows TCRdb's listing. The CDR3 region is CASSSGGRQPTV. The chain uses TRBV12-3 or TRBV12-4 and TRBJ1-1. The CDR3 is 12 amino acids in total, end residues counted.

J is TRBJ1-5 and V is TRBV19, with a possible D match to TRBD1 (6 bases). V gave up 2 bases and J gave up 7 bases, with 12 bases separating them. The CDR3 is 14 amino acids. CDR1 LNHDA and CDR2 SQIVND come from the germline V gene (reference sequence). The DNA of the CDR3 is TGTGCCAGTAGTATATCAGGGGTTGGGCAGCCCCAGCATTTT. Residues: CASSISGVGQPQHF. The entire variable domain, with the rest obtained from reference TRBV19 and TRBJ1-5, is as follows: DGGITQSPKYLFRKEGQNVTLSCEQNLNHDAMYWYRQDPGQGLRLIYYSQIVNDFQKGDIAEGYSVSREKKESFPLTVTSAQKNPTAFYLCASSISGVGQPQHFGDGTRLSIL.

This clone turned up a few times. V gene TRBV6-5 combines with J gene TRBJ2-2; D remains ambiguous. V was cut by 2 bases and J by 7 bases, with 5 bases left in between. The CDR3 is 12 residues long. Germline CDR1 and CDR2: MNHEY and SVGAGI. Here the CDR3 reads CASSYGGGELFF. The CDR3, as DNA: TGTGCCAGCAGTTACGGCGGCGGGGAGCTGTTTTTT.

V is TRBV7-8 and J is TRBJ1-2; no clear D gene. Germline V gene sequence: CDR1 SGHVS, CDR2 FQNEAQ. The CDR3 runs to 14 residues. Deletions cut 2 bases from V and 6 bases from J, with 13 bases between. CDR3 DNA: TGTGCCAGCAGCTTATTGAGGGCAGTAGATGGCTACACCTTC. Translating it yields CASSLLRAVDGYTF.

The CDR3 reads CASSQDLASGGRTSTDTQYF. CDR3 bases: TGCGCCAGCAGCCAAGATTTAGCTAGCGGGGGCCGAACCTCCACAGATACGCAGTATTTT. The rearrangement uses TRBV4-3 and TRBJ2-3; TRBD2 matches 10 bases. Germline CDR1 is LGHNA and CDR2 is YSLEER. The CDR3 has 20 amino acids. The trim removed 0 bases at V and 2 bases at J, leaving 14 bases unmatched.

The V call is TRBV19, the J call TRBJ1-2; no definite D call. CDR1 LNHDA and CDR2 SQIVND come from the germline V gene (reference sequence). The CDR3 has 16 residues. Deletions cut 3 bases from V and 2 bases from J, with 16 bases between. The CDR3: CASSIFLLNPNYGYTF. CDR3 DNA: TGTGCCAGTAGTATCTTCCTACTGAACCCCAACTATGGCTACACCTTC.

Here the CDR3 reads CASSANPGNTEAFF. The DNA of the CDR3 is TGTGCCAGCAGTGCAAATCCGGGGAACACTGAAGCTTTCTTT. The chain employs TRBV6-4 and TRBJ1-1; the D is unclear. Germline V lookup: CDR1 MRHNA, CDR2 SNTAGT. The CDR3 covers 14 residues. With 4 bases removed from V and 1 base from J, the gap between germline ends came to 10 bases.

This clone occurred a few times. The rearrangement uses TRBV28 and TRBJ1-2; maybe TRBD1 (5 bases). The CDR3 totals 15 residues. The V gene's germline CDR1 is MDHEN and CDR2 SYDVKM. V dropped 3 bases and J dropped 2 bases, with 13 bases sitting between them. The CDR3 reads CASSLGGGQNYGYTF. As DNA, the CDR3 is TGTGCCAGCAGTTTGGGGGGAGGCCAAAACTATGGCTACACCTTC.

The V call is TRBV4-3, the J call TRBJ1-1; D gene uncertain. The CDR3 is 14 amino acids. CDR1 LGHNA and CDR2 YSLEER come from the germline V gene. V lost 3 bases to trimming and J lost 0 bases, with 8 bases between them. The DNA of the CDR3 is TGCGCCAGCAGCCAGACGGTTATGAACACTGAAGCTTTCTTT. Residues: CASSQTVMNTEAFF.